This paragraph reports one TCR beta chain. Repertoires were generated with immunoSEQ multiplex PCR, while TCRdb's copy carries only in-frame clones and drops some. The data show 120,000 or so clones, about 91% seen once. The CDR3 length is 15 residues. V shed 0 bases and J 4 bases; nucleotides not matched to a gene: 3. CDR1 SGDLS and CDR2 YYNGEE come from the germline V gene. This entry comes from a study of T cell responses to AZD1222 COVID-19 vaccine. The chain is built from TRBV9 and TRBJ2-5, with 10 bases aligning to TRBD2. The sample consisted of peripheral blood, taken on day 0 of AZD1222 vaccination. This receptor was identified in an adult in good health. As DNA, the CDR3 is TGTGCCAGCAGCGTAGGCCAGCGGGAGGGAGAGACCCAGTACTTC. As protein: CASSVGQREGETQYF.